This TCR beta chain was identified in a study of blood T cells in healthy people across ages. General observations from the study: Conclusively comparing naive with antigen-experienced cells was impossible with unsorted PBMCs.

The CDR3 loop spans 15 amino acids. Germline V gene data show CDR1 as MDHEN and CDR2 as SYDVKM. Trimming removed 6 bases from V and 5 bases from J; junction bases left unmatched: 12. The use of a sample-barcoded 5' primer and a J-beta primer mix characterized a second PCR of about 7 to 12 cycles. Each CDR3 protein is one row after TCRdb ran MiXCR on the 5' RACE reads. This table holds approximately 800,000 distinct CDR3 sequences, about 36% found once. On this clonotype: Its target is not known.

The clonotype originates from a young man in good health. The rearrangement links TRBV28 to TRBJ1-2, with 7 bases lining up with TRBD1. The source material was blood. The CDR3 sequence is CASRRPGQPIYGYTF. CDR3 nucleotides: TGTGCCAGCAGGCGACCGGGACAGCCCATTTATGGCTACACCTTC.